This T cell receptor (beta chain) was observed in a study of identical twins. Template switching, a step in the protocol, added a universal primer site, and cDNA carried unique molecular identifiers. From the 5' RACE reads, TCRdb called clonotypes with MiXCR, one entry per CDR3 protein. The data contain approximately 300,000 distinct CDR3 sequences, roughly 9.8% of them singletons. All donors were healthy, and all were Caucasian. Whole-study findings and limits: Invariant MAIT and iNKT cells may have partly biased zero-insertion analyses. Shared out-of-frame alpha sequences (those common to twins) showed excess low generation probability.

The CDR3 loop spans 16 amino acids. Trimming at V came to 7 bases and at J to 0 bases, leaving 13 bases not matched to a gene. The V gene's germline CDR1 is SQVTM and CDR2 ANQGSEA. In its sample, this clonotype was seen many times. Its specificity is unknown. These data also formed part of another study, on yellow fever vaccine responses in identical twins.

The genes are TRBV29-1 and TRBJ2-3, with 7 bases identical to TRBD1. Sequences were obtained from CD8+ T cells sorted from blood. This TCR was sampled from a woman aged 18-35 years in good health. The chain's CDR3 is CSANRQGSASTDTQYF. CDR3 sequence (DNA): TGCAGCGCAAACCGACAGGGTTCAGCAAGCACAGATACGCAGTATTTT.